This is a list of T cell receptor beta chains from one sample in a study of cytomegalovirus exposure and HLA in healthy donors. Sequencing used immunoSEQ multiplex PCR; TCRdb keeps in-frame clones, though not all of them. The table has about 160,000 clones, roughly 75% seen once. The material sequenced was PBMCs. These receptors all come from a female donor in good health and CMV-seronegative. CDR3s leave out the opening cysteine and the closing phenylalanine or tryptophan.

V,J,CDR3
TRBV11-2,TRBJ2-2,ASSLPVRGELF
TRBV10-2,TRBJ1-5,ASTGHNNQPQH
TRBV6-5,TRBJ2-7,ASSYTAGGSEEQY
TRBV18,TRBJ1-2,ASSLSLDYGYT
TRBV6-5,TRBJ2-7,ASSPGGSYEQY
TRBV4-1,TRBJ2-7,ASSQDLGTSSYEQY
TRBV7-2,TRBJ1-1,ASSPVGGGTEAF
TRBV7-7,TRBJ2-1,ASADIYNEQF
TRBV9,TRBJ2-2,ASSPGQGLWGLNTGELF
TRBV30,TRBJ2-5,AWRKSGQETQY
TRBV7-9,TRBJ1-5,ASSLGTGGWGQPQH
TRBV15,TRBJ1-2,ATSRGASGYT
TRBV9,TRBJ2-1,ASSANAGLRLEQF
TRBV20-1,TRBJ1-2,SPGGVLT
TRBV19,TRBJ2-1,ASCDLSSYNEQF
TRBV7-2,TRBJ2-5,ASSQGAGRETQY
TRBV7-8,TRBJ1-5,ASSLGGGNQPQH
TRBV18,TRBJ1-1,ASSPRTENTEAF
TRBV7-2,TRBJ2-2,ASSFPTGQGIHTGELF
TRBV2,TRBJ2-7,ASSGTGAYEQY
TRBV11-2,TRBJ2-1,ASSLLGDRGGAYNEQF
TRBV27,TRBJ1-1,ASSQPDRAWEAF
TRBV7-9,TRBJ1-3,TSSLEGGNTIY
TRBV7-2,TRBJ2-2,ASSLTGTLDGELF
TRBV6-1,TRBJ2-3,EAGGFTDTQY
TRBV6-4,TRBJ2-1,ASSAGLAGDKEQF
TRBV6-1,TRBJ1-5,ASSEQINQPQH
TRBV20-1,NA,SPRVSYEQY
TRBV7-9,TRBJ2-3,ASSLVMTDTDTQY